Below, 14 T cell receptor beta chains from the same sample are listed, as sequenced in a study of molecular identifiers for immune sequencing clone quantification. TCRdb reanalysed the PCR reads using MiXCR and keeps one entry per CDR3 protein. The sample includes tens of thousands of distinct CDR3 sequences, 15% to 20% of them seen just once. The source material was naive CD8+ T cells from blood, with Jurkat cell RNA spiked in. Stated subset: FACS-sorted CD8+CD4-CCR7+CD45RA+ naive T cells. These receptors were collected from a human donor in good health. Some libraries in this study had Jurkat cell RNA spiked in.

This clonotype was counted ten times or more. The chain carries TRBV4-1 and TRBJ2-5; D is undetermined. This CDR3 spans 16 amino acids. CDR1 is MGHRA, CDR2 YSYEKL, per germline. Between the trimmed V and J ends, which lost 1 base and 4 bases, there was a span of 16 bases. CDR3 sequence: CASSQGGVLGRETQYF. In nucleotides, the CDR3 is TGCGCCAGCAGCCAAGGAGGTGTGTTAGGCCGAGAGACCCAGTACTTC.

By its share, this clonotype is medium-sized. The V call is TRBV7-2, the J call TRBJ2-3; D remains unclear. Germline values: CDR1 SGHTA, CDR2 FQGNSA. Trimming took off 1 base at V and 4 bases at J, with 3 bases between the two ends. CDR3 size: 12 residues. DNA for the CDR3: TGTGCCAGCAGCTTAGTGGCAGATACGCAGTATTTT. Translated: CASSLVADTQYF.

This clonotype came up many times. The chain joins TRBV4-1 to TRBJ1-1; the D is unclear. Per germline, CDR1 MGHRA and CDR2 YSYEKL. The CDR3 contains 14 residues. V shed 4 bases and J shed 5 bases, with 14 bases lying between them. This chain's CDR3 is CASSLEVGTTEAFF. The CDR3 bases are TGCGCCAGCAGCCTCGAAGTCGGTACTACTGAAGCTTTCTTT.

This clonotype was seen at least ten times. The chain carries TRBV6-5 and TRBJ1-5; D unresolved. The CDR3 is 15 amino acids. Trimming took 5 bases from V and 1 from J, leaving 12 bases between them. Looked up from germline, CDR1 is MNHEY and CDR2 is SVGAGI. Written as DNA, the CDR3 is TGTGCCAGCAGTCCCGTGCGGGCCAGCAATCAGCCCCAGCATTTT. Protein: CASSPVRASNQPQHF.

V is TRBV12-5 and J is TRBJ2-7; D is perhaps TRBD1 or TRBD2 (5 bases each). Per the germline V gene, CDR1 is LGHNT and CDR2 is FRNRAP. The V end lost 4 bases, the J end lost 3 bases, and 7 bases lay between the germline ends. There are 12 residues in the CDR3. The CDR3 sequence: CASGSGLYEQYF. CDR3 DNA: TGTGCTAGTGGTTCGGGGCTCTACGAGCAGTACTTC.

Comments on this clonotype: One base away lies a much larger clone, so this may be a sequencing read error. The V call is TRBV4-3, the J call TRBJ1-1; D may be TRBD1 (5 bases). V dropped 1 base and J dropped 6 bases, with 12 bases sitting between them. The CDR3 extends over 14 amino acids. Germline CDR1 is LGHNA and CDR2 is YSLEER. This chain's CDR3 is CASSQGAGSSEAFF. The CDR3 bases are TGCGCCAGCAGCCAAGGGGCAGGGTCCTCTGAAGCTTTCTTT.

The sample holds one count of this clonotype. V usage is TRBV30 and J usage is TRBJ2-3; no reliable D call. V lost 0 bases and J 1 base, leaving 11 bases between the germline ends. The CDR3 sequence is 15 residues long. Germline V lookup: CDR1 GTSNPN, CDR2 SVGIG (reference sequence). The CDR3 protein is CAWSVLASGTDTQYF. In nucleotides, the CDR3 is TGTGCCTGGAGTGTACTGGCTAGTGGCACAGATACGCAGTATTTT.

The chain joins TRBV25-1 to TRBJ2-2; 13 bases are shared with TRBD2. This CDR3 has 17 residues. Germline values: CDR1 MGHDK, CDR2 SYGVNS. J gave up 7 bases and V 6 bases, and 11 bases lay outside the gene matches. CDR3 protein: CASRGYGLAGVLGELFF. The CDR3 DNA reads TGTGCCAGCAGGGGGTACGGACTAGCGGGAGTTCTCGGGGAGCTGTTTTTT.

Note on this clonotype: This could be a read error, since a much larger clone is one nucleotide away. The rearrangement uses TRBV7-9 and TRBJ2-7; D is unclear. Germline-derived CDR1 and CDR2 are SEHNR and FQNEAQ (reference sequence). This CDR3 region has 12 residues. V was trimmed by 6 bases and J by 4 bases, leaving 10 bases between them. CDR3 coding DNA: TGTGCCAGCAGGTTCGGCAGTTACGAGCAGTACTTC. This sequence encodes CASRFGSYEQYF.

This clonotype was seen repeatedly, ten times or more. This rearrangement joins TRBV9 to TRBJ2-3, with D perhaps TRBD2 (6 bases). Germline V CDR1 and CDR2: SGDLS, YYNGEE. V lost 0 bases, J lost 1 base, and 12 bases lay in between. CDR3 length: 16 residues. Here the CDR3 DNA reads TGTGCCAGCAGCGTAGGGCTAGCGAGGGGCACAGATACGCAGTATTTT. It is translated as CASSVGLARGTDTQYF.

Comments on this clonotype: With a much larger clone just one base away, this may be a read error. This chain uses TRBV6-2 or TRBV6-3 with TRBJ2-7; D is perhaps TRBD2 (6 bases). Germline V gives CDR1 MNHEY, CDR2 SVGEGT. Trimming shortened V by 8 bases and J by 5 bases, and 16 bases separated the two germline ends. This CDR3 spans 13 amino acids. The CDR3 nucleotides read TGTGCCAGCGGCTTCTATGCGGGGAACGAGCAGTACTTC. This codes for CASGFYAGNEQYF.

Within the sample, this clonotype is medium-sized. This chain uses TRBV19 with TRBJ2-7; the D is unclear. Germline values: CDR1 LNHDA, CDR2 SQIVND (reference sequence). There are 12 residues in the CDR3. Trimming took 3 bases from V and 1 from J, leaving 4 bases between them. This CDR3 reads CASSIGSYEQYF. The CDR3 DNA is TGTGCCAGTAGTATCGGGTCCTACGAGCAGTACTTC.

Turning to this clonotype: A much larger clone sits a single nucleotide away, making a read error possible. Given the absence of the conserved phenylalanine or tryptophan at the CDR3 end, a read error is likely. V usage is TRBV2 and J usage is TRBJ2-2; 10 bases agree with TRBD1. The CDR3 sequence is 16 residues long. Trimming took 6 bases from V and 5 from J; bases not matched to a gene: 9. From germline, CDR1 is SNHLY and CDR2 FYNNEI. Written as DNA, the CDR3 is TGTGCCAGCAGGATCACGGTGGGACAGGGGACCGGGGAGCTGTTTTCT. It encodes CASRITVGQGTGELFS.

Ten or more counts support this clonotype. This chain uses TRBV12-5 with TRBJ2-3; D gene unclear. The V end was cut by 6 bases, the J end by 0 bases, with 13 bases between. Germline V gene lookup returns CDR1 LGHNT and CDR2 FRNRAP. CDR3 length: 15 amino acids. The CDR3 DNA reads TGTGCTAGTGGCCGCCAGGCCGGAAGCACAGATACGCAGTATTTT. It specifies CASGRQAGSTDTQYF.